This T cell receptor (beta chain) was observed in a study of blood T cells in healthy people across ages (dated by TCRdb to between 2015 and 2016). With regard to the full study: In model experiments, template switching captured about one uniquely barcoded TCR beta cDNA molecule for every two T cells. To track age-related changes in TCR beta repertoire diversity, the study relied on deep sequencing normalized with unique cDNA molecular identifiers. To avoid experimental bias, donors of different ages were distributed randomly across sequencing lanes. Donors were grouped into four age groups: young (average approximately 16 years), middle-aged (approximately 41), aged (approximately 67) and long-lived (approximately 78). Using the same blood draw, the study looked at two additional independent replicas of 1 million unique cDNA reads for two donors, one aged 18 to 30 and the other aged 80 or older.

Donors were approximately 42 systemically healthy Caucasian individuals from Russia aged about 6 to 100 years. Each donor gave 9 to 10 milliliters of peripheral blood, collected into EDTA-treated Vacutainer tubes. Ficoll-Paque density-gradient centrifugation was used to isolate PBMCs, with at least 6.5 million per sample. Total RNA, at least 5.5 micrograms per sample, was extracted from PBMCs with Trizol reagent. For every donor, an aliquot of PBMCs went through flow cytometry to measure the percentages of naive CD45RAhigh/CD27high T cells. Findings and caveats that apply to the study as a whole: A strong correlation was found between observed TCR beta diversity and the percentage of naive T cells measured by flow cytometry. Since profiling was done on bulk unsorted PBMCs, naive and antigen-experienced compartments could not be conclusively compared. Compared with the aged group, the long-lived group had more naive CD4+ T cells, fewer expanded clones and increased TCR diversity, suggesting age selection. Because the CMV infection status of the donors was unknown, age-related changes in expanded clonotypes may potentially have been confounded. Observed TCR beta diversity per million T cells fell roughly linearly with age, and a significant reduction was already apparent by age around 39. Total diversity estimates from one million sequenced T cells were considered lower bounds and underestimates.

V is cut back by 4 bases and J by 7 bases, with 11 bases in the junction unmatched. Per the germline V gene, MGHRA is the CDR1 and YSYEKL is the CDR2. From cysteine to phenylalanine, the CDR3 is 15 amino acids long. The read is trimmed to its CDR3 DNA, 45 bases read in frame from base 1. On this clonotype itself: Its antigen is not yet known. No much larger clone is present one base from it, and per-base qualities are unavailable.

Library preparation employed 5' RACE. The run used an Illumina HiSeq 2500. A second PCR of roughly 7 to 11 cycles was performed with a sample-barcoded 5' primer and a J-beta primer mix. A template-switch 5' adaptor carrying 12 random nucleotides introduced a unique molecular identifier onto each TCR beta cDNA molecule. Each sample yielded at least 3 million CDR3-containing paired-end reads. First-strand cDNA was synthesized from all RNA with the Mint cDNA synthesis kit, primed by a TRBC-specific oligonucleotide. After uracil-DNA glycosylase treatment, a first 18-cycle PCR used universal primers M1SS and BC2_uni_R on all cDNA. Under the source paper's analysis protocol: Normalization of each sample was performed by random selection of 1 million high-quality reads, each carrying a distinct molecular identifier. Instead of being binned into consensus sequences, reads that shared molecular identifiers were thrown out. CDR3 identification, clonotype clustering and error correction used MiTCR with a Q25 quality threshold and the strictest error-elimination algorithm. A nonparametric unseen species model using Euler transformation provided a lower-bound estimate of total TCR beta diversity. In TCRdb, the public reads were trimmed at Q25 with fastp and aligned with MiXCR, with productive beta chains retained. Rows with one shared CDR3 protein collapse into an entry with the most common genes and DNA. These V and J calls are TCRdb output, not the study's own analysis. The sample table contains about 1.4 million distinct CDR3 sequences; only one count was recorded for roughly 64% of them. The top ten hold 5% to 7% of the sample.

The clonotype originates from a man aged 18-30 years in good health. The sample comprised blood. The chain is encoded by TRBV4-1 joined to TRBJ2-7, and 9 junction bases match TRBD2. The CDR3 protein sequence reads: CASSLAGVPYNEQYF. The DNA reads as follows: TGCGCCAGCAGCCTAGCGGGAGTCCCCTACAATGAGCAGTACTTC.